This T cell receptor (beta chain) was profiled in a study of T cell changes during pregnancy in multiple sclerosis. CDR3 length: 13 residues. Germline V gene data show CDR1 as MNHEY and CDR2 as SVGAGI. The ends lost 8 bases at V and 4 bases at J; junction bases unmatched: 7. The data were produced by immunoSEQ multiplex PCR, yet TCRdb's version contains in-frame clones alone and is incomplete. The repertoire has 75,000 to 100,000 clones, around 91% of them found once; the top ten carry around 1.7%. The sequencing here drew on peripheral blood, taken after pregnancy. V is TRBV6-5 and J is TRBJ1-2, with TRBD1 matching over 7 bases. The receptor was isolated from a female donor in good health, enrolled as a control in a pregnancy study. The CDR3 sequence: CASAGQAGYGYTF. CDR3 bases: TGTGCCAGCGCCGGACAGGCGGGCTATGGCTACACCTTC.